The clone carrying this T cell receptor beta chain was detected only once. This sample is drawn from a study of chemoradiotherapy in HPV16-positive cancers. Overall study: Functional T-cell assays on two HPV16-positive patients' cells defined candidate HPV-specific clones and common TCR motifs.

V lost 5 bases and J lost 2, with 15 bases in between. Germline V gene sequence: CDR1 MNHEY, CDR2 SMNVEV (reference sequence). The CDR3 contains 15 residues. The protocol was immunoSEQ multiplex PCR, while the TCRdb copy is restricted to in-frame clones and leaves out a portion. The sample includes thousands of clones, about 74% seen only once; the top ten take 9%. This material was acquired from a patient who underwent chemoradiotherapy. The chain couples TRBV27 to TRBJ1-1, with D uncertain. The receptor's source is a human donor with HPV-associated anogenital cancer. The CDR3 region has the DNA TGTGCCAGCAGTCGGGGAGGGAACCTCAACACTGAAGCTTTCTTT. This codes for CASSRGGNLNTEAFF.